The sequence of this T cell receptor (beta chain) was determined in a study of CD8 T cells in ankylosing spondylitis. Details on this clonotype: Its matching antigen is unknown.

The length of the CDR3 is 15 residues. The germline V and J ends were trimmed by 3 bases and 5 bases, with 15 bases remaining between them. Germline CDR1 and CDR2: KGHDR and SFDVKD. Study outcomes and limitations: Some motif variants had been reported before (in reactive arthritis synovial fluid and blood). Clones linked to disease, bearing a CD8+ phenotype, were relatively rare in peripheral blood. Ankylosing spondylitis blood appeared to be characterized by a TCR beta motif of 8 or 9 highly homologous variants.

Scientists made TCR beta libraries using quantitative 5'-RACE with molecular barcodes. TCRdb passed the 5' RACE reads through MiXCR, listing each CDR3 protein once. The table includes about 330,000 distinct CDR3 sequences, 6.5% to 10% detected once. Sequenced sample: blood, either unsorted or a sorted T cell fraction (not recorded which). The receptor was derived from a male donor with ankylosing spondylitis. The chain carries TRBV24-1 and TRBJ2-5; possibly TRBD2 for D (6 bases). CDR3 bases: TGTGCCACCAGTGATCCCACGGGGGTGGGGGAGACCCAGTACTTC. Amino acids: CATSDPTGVGETQYF.